A single sample is the source of the 31 T cell receptor beta chains below, sequenced in a study of blood T cell repertoires in COVID-19. Assay used: immunoSEQ multiplex PCR; TCRdb lists only in-frame clones, some missing. The sample shows about 250,000 clones, 70% to 90% of them seen only once. The sequencing input was peripheral blood. Receptor source: a woman aged 25 to 45 with COVID-19, enrolled during active disease.

This sequence joins TRBV10-3 and TRBJ2-1, with 8 nucleotides matching TRBD2. V shed 10 bases and J 6 bases; nucleotides not matched to a gene: 11. The CDR3 is made up of 14 amino acids. Germline V gene data show CDR1 as ENHRY and CDR2 as SYGVKD. CDR3 bases: TGTGCCACACTGCGGGGACTAGTAGGCAATGAGCAGTTCTTC. Amino acids: CATLRGLVGNEQFF.

V and J are TRBV6-5 and TRBJ2-1; no definite D call. Trimming removed 8 bases at V and 7 bases at J, with 9 bases between. Germline V gene lookup returns CDR1 MNHEY and CDR2 SVGAGI. There are 11 residues in the CDR3. The CDR3 here is CASSRRNEQFF. In nucleotides, the CDR3 is TGTGCCAGCTCTAGGCGGAATGAGCAGTTCTTC.

This clone was found a few times. J is TRBJ1-5 and V is TRBV2; tentatively, D is TRBD1 (6 bases). The CDR3 length is 15 residues. Germline V lookup: CDR1 SNHLY, CDR2 FYNNEI. Trimming stripped 5 bases from V and 3 bases from J, with 14 bases between. DNA of the CDR3: TGTGCCAGCAGTTTACTTTCAGGGGCCAATCAGCCCCAGCATTTT. It translates to CASSLLSGANQPQHF. Using reference TRBV2 and TRBJ1-5 for the parts outside the CDR3, the full variable domain is EPEVTQTPSHQVTQMGQEVILRCVPISNHLYFYWYRQILGQKVEFLVSFYNNEISEKSEIFDDQFSVERPDGSNFTLKIRSTKLEDSAMYFCASSLLSGANQPQHFGDGTRLSIL.

The chain is built from TRBV19 and TRBJ2-2, with 12 bases aligning to TRBD1. Losses at the gene ends were 8 bases for V and 5 bases for J; bases not matched to a gene: 3. This CDR3 contains 14 residues. Germline CDR1 and CDR2: LNHDA and SQIVND (reference sequence). CDR3 coding DNA: TGTGCCAGTGGGGACAGGGGGCGAACCGGGGAGCTGTTTTTT. Translation gives CASGDRGRTGELFF.

The chain recombines TRBV29-1 with TRBJ2-7; the match to TRBD1 covers 9 bases. V trimming: 0 bases; J trimming: 7 bases; junction bases outside the gene matches: 7. CDR1 is SQVTM, CDR2 ANQGSEA, per germline. CDR3 length: 14 residues. The CDR3, as DNA: TGCAGCGTTGAAGAAGGGACAGGGTCGGGGGAGCAGTACTTC. This gives the protein CSVEEGTGSGEQYF.

This chain joins TRBV19 and TRBJ2-7, with TRBD1 as a possible D gene (6 bases). V shed 5 bases and J shed 2 bases, with 10 bases lying between them. Germline CDR1 LNHDA, CDR2 SQIVND (reference sequence). The CDR3 length is 13 residues. This CDR3 is CASSARGPYEQYF. DNA of the CDR3: TGTGCCAGTAGTGCCAGGGGACCCTACGAGCAGTACTTC.

CDR3 amino acids: CASSGLSIGGYTF. DNA for the CDR3: TGTGCCAGCAGTGGACTGTCGATAGGAGGCTACACCTTC. The gene calls are TRBV2 and TRBJ1-2; D is ambiguous. The CDR3 length is 13 residues. Trimming cost V 4 bases and J 8 bases, with 14 bases left between them. Germline CDR1 reads SNHLY; CDR2 reads FYNNEI.

This clone was counted between two and nine times. This chain connects TRBV9 to TRBJ1-3; D gene ambiguous. In germline, CDR1 is SGDLS, CDR2 YYNGEE. V was shortened by 0 bases and J by 2 bases, with 18 bases between the two germline ends. CDR3 length: 18 residues. The CDR3 here is CASSVEMSPVAPGNTIYF. The CDR3 region has the DNA TGTGCCAGCAGCGTAGAAATGTCCCCGGTTGCCCCTGGAAACACCATATATTTT.

The rearrangement uses TRBV7-2 and TRBJ2-2; weak D call: TRBD2 (5 bases). The V end lost 5 bases, the J end lost 8 bases, and 18 bases lay between the germline ends. Germline V gene data show CDR1 as SGHTA and CDR2 as FQGNSA. The CDR3 covers 15 residues. This CDR3 reads CASSLSGEAAGELFF. The CDR3 region has the DNA TGTGCCAGCAGCCTGAGCGGTGAGGCGGCGGGGGAGCTGTTTTTT.

The V call is TRBV5-5, the J call TRBJ1-2; the D gene is possibly TRBD1 (5 bases). The V gene lost 0 bases and the J gene lost 4 bases, with 16 bases spanning the gap. Germline-derived CDR1 and CDR2 are SGHKS and YYEKEE (reference sequence). This CDR3 comprises 16 residues. The chain's CDR3 is CASSLVGQGNSYGYTF. DNA for the CDR3: TGTGCCAGCAGCTTGGTTGGGCAGGGTAACTCCTATGGCTACACCTTC.

The chain joins TRBV7-2 to TRBJ2-3; 11 nucleotides agree with TRBD2. CDR3 length: 18 residues. From germline, CDR1 is SGHTA and CDR2 FQGNSA. Losses at the gene ends were 6 bases for V and 1 base for J; bases not matched to a gene: 12. CDR3 nucleotides: TGTGCCAGCAGGACCGGGACTAGCGGCTTTGGGGGCACAGATACGCAGTATTTT. Translating it yields CASRTGTSGFGGTDTQYF.

The chain is built from TRBV19 and TRBJ1-3; D unresolved. CDR1 is LNHDA and CDR2 is SQIVND in the germline V gene (reference sequence). The length of the CDR3 is 14 residues. The V gene lost 5 bases and the J gene lost 6 bases, with 14 bases spanning the gap. DNA of the CDR3: TGTGCCAGTAGTCCCTTGAGGTCGGCAAACACCATATATTTT. Protein product: CASSPLRSANTIYF. The full variable domain, rest sourced from reference TRBV19 and TRBJ1-3, is DGGITQSPKYLFRKEGQNVTLSCEQNLNHDAMYWYRQDPGQGLRLIYYSQIVNDFQKGDIAEGYSVSREKKESFPLTVTSAQKNPTAFYLCASSPLRSANTIYFGEGSWLTVV.

The V call is TRBV7-6, the J call TRBJ1-4, with TRBD1 matching over 8 bases. The germline gives CDR1 SGHVS, CDR2 FNYEAQ. V lost 1 base to trimming and J lost 4 bases; unmatched junction nucleotides: 2. The CDR3 is 15 amino acids. For the CDR3, the DNA is TGTGCCAGCAGCTTAGTGACAGGGGATAATGAAAAACTGTTTTTT. Translated, it gives CASSLVTGDNEKLFF.

The chain couples TRBV10-1 to TRBJ1-5, with unresolved D. Germline CDR1 reads WNHNN; CDR2 reads SYGVQD (reference sequence). Trimming stripped 4 bases from V and 5 bases from J, with 9 bases between. This CDR3 is 13 amino acids long. The CDR3 DNA reads as TGCGCCAGCAGTGCGGCCCAGGATCAGCCCCAGCATTTT. Amino acids: CASSAAQDQPQHF.

This clone came up a few times. The gene calls are TRBV2 and TRBJ1-2, with D perhaps TRBD1 (5 bases). The CDR3 spans 14 residues. V gave up 1 base and J gave up 3 bases, with 9 bases separating them. Germline CDR1 and CDR2: SNHLY and FYNNEI. The CDR3 nucleotides read TGTGCCAGCAGTGAAGGGGTCAGGGACTATGGCTACACCTTC. Its protein is CASSEGVRDYGYTF. Full variable domain (missing parts from reference TRBV2 and TRBJ1-2): EPEVTQTPSHQVTQMGQEVILRCVPISNHLYFYWYRQILGQKVEFLVSFYNNEISEKSEIFDDQFSVERPDGSNFTLKIRSTKLEDSAMYFCASSEGVRDYGYTFGSGTRLTVV.

This rearrangement joins TRBV5-1 to TRBJ2-3; 9 bases are shared with TRBD2. Trimming removed 0 bases from V and 6 bases from J; junction bases left unmatched: 14. Germline CDR1 and CDR2: SGHRS and YFSETQ. The CDR3 has 18 amino acids. The CDR3, as DNA: TGCGCCAGCAGCTTGGAAGGCTTTGGCGGGAGGGCCGCGGATACGCAGTATTTT. This gives the protein CASSLEGFGGRAADTQYF. Filled out from reference TRBV5-1 and TRBJ2-3, the complete variable domain reads KAGVTQTPRYLIKTRGQQVTLSCSPISGHRSVSWYQQTPGQGLQFLFEYFSETQRNKGNFPGRFSGRQFSNSRSEMNVSTLELGDSALYLCASSLEGFGGRAADTQYFGPGTRLTVL.

This chain links TRBV7-9 with TRBJ1-2; TRBD1 matches 9 bases. Germline V gene data show CDR1 as SEHNR and CDR2 as FQNEAQ (reference sequence). The V gene end was trimmed by 5 bases and the J gene end by 1 base; junction bases not matched to a gene: 5. The CDR3 runs to 15 residues. In nucleotides, the CDR3 is TGTGCCAGCAGCGAACAGGGGGCCCTTAACTATGGCTACACCTTC. Its translation is CASSEQGALNYGYTF.

This clone was recorded once. V usage is TRBV14 and J usage is TRBJ2-5; 12 nucleotides line up with TRBD2. CDR3 length equals 16 residues. Trimming took 4 bases from V and 2 from J; bases not matched to a gene: 5. CDR1 and CDR2 from the germline V gene are SGHDN and FVKESK. The DNA of the CDR3 is TGTGCCAGCAGCCTCCGACTAGCGGGGGTTCAAGAGACCCAGTACTTC. Translating gives CASSLRLAGVQETQYF.

The V and J genes are TRBV6-5 and TRBJ1-1, with D unclear. This CDR3 contains 14 residues. V shed 2 bases and J shed 1 base, with 8 bases lying between them. The V gene's germline CDR1 is MNHEY and CDR2 SVGAGI. The CDR3: CASSYVFGNTEAFF. The CDR3 DNA is TGTGCCAGCAGTTACGTCTTCGGGAACACTGAAGCTTTCTTT.

The rearrangement uses TRBV10-3 and TRBJ2-2; 9 nucleotides line up with TRBD1. CDR1 and CDR2 (germline): ENHRY, SYGVKD. V lost 7 bases to trimming and J lost 4 bases; unmatched junction nucleotides: 7. The CDR3 runs 15 residues. The CDR3 region is CAITRGQGSTGELFF. The CDR3 DNA follows: TGTGCCATCACTAGGGGACAGGGAAGCACCGGGGAGCTGTTTTTT.

This clone was seen once. The rearrangement links TRBV7-2 to TRBJ2-3; 9 nucleotides align to TRBD2. The CDR3 is made up of 17 amino acids. Unmatched junction bases numbered 10, after V lost 3 bases and J lost 3 bases. Per the germline V gene, CDR1 is SGHTA and CDR2 is FQGNSA. The CDR3 protein is CASSFRASGDGTDTQYF. The CDR3 DNA reads TGTGCCAGCAGCTTCCGGGCTAGCGGGGATGGGACAGATACGCAGTATTTT.

The CDR3 spells CASTPGINAGFSGNTIYF. The CDR3 nucleotides read TGTGCCAGTACCCCAGGGATTAATGCTGGATTCTCTGGAAACACCATATATTTT. V and J are TRBV19 and TRBJ1-3; D is perhaps TRBD1 (5 bases). The V gene lost 7 bases and the J gene lost 0 bases, with 22 bases spanning the gap. This CDR3 region has 18 residues. Germline values: CDR1 LNHDA, CDR2 SQIVND (reference sequence). The full variable domain, its missing parts supplied by reference TRBV19 and TRBJ1-3, is DGGITQSPKYLFRKEGQNVTLSCEQNLNHDAMYWYRQDPGQGLRLIYYSQIVNDFQKGDIAEGYSVSREKKESFPLTVTSAQKNPTAFYLCASTPGINAGFSGNTIYFGEGSWLTVV.

This clone was found once. The chain is built from TRBV27 and TRBJ1-1; D remains ambiguous. This CDR3 is built from 15 residues. V was pared by 5 bases and J by 3 bases, with 16 bases between. Germline CDR1 MNHEY, CDR2 SMNVEV (reference sequence). The CDR3 here is CASSTMGQKYTEAFF. In DNA form, the CDR3 reads TGTGCCAGCAGTACGATGGGCCAGAAGTACACTGAAGCTTTCTTT.

This chain joins TRBV11-3 and TRBJ2-5; D might be TRBD2 (6 bases). The CDR3 totals 14 residues. Trimming removed 1 base at V and 9 bases at J, with 15 bases between. Per the germline V gene, CDR1 is SGHNT and CDR2 is YENEEA. CDR3 in DNA: TGTGCCAGCAGCTTAGTGGCGGAGGGATCGGCCCAGTACTTC. As protein: CASSLVAEGSAQYF.

The V and J genes are TRBV5-4 and TRBJ2-7; 10 bases agree with TRBD1. Germline values: CDR1 SGHNT, CDR2 YYREEE (reference sequence). The CDR3 totals 15 residues. V lost 4 bases and J lost 3; bases outside the gene matches: 7. The CDR3 loop is CASSPGQGVRYEQYF. The CDR3, as DNA: TGTGCCAGCAGCCCTGGACAGGGGGTTCGCTACGAGCAGTACTTC. Supplemented by reference TRBV5-4 and TRBJ2-7, the full variable domain reads ETGVTQSPTHLIKTRGQQVTLRCSSQSGHNTVSWYQQALGQGPQFIFQYYREEENGRGNFPPRFSGLQFPNYSSELNVNALELDDSALYLCASSPGQGVRYEQYFGPGTRLTVT.

The V gene is TRBV28, the J gene TRBJ1-1; tentative D call: TRBD1 (5 bases). The germline V gene encodes CDR1 MDHEN and CDR2 SYDVKM. V lost 5 bases and J lost 7, with 14 bases in between. This CDR3 contains 13 residues. The CDR3 here is CASSDPPDIEAFF. CDR3 coding DNA: TGTGCCAGCAGTGATCCCCCGGACATTGAAGCTTTCTTT.

This chain joins TRBV19 and TRBJ1-6, with 9 bases matching TRBD1. Trimming removed 5 bases from V and 6 bases from J; junction bases left unmatched: 5. Germline CDR1 LNHDA, CDR2 SQIVND (reference sequence). The CDR3 has 15 amino acids. CDR3 nucleotides: TGTGCCAGTAGTTGGACAGGGGAGTTTAATTCACCCCTCCACTTT. Its translation: CASSWTGEFNSPLHF.

V is TRBV6-1 and J is TRBJ2-7; D possibly corresponds to TRBD2 (5 bases). The V gene's germline CDR1 is MNHNS and CDR2 SASEGT. This CDR3 spans 17 amino acids. V was pared by 1 base and J by 3 bases, with 19 bases between. This CDR3 is CASSEVVGSVWGYEQYV. Here the CDR3 DNA reads TGTGCCAGCAGTGAAGTGGTAGGGAGCGTGTGGGGCTACGAGCAGTACGTC.

This rearrangement joins TRBV5-6 to TRBJ2-1; D remains ambiguous. The V end lost 0 bases, the J end lost 6 bases, and 7 bases lay between the germline ends. The germline V gene has CDR1 SGHDT and CDR2 YYEEEE. The CDR3 loop spans 13 amino acids. In DNA form, the CDR3 reads TGTGCCAGCAGCTTGGTTAGTGGCAATGAGCAGTTCTTC. As protein: CASSLVSGNEQFF. The full variable domain, its missing parts supplied by reference TRBV5-6 and TRBJ2-1, is DAGVTQSPTHLIKTRGQQVTLRCSPKSGHDTVSWYQQALGQGPQFIFQYYEEEERQRGNFPDRFSGHQFPNYSSELNVNALLLGDSALYLCASSLVSGNEQFFGPGTRLTVL.

V gene TRBV25-1 combines with J gene TRBJ2-7, with D possibly matching TRBD2 (5 bases). The germline gives CDR1 MGHDK, CDR2 SYGVNS. With 8 bases removed from V and 3 bases from J, the gap between germline ends came to 17 bases. This CDR3 is built from 14 residues. The CDR3 reads CASGPRGDIYEQYF. CDR3 nucleotide sequence: TGTGCCAGCGGCCCCCGGGGAGATATCTACGAGCAGTACTTC.

This clone was seen just once. The rearrangement joins TRBV3-1 (or the pseudogene TRBV3-2) to TRBJ2-5; 12 positions agree with TRBD2. This CDR3 region has 17 residues. V gave up 4 bases and J gave up 1 base; unmatched junction bases: 7. CDR1 and CDR2 from the germline V gene are LGHDT and YNNKEL (reference sequence). The CDR3 region has the DNA TGTGCCAGCAGCCTTGGCAGGACTAGCGGGGCCCAAGAGACCCAGTACTTC. Translating it yields CASSLGRTSGAQETQYF.